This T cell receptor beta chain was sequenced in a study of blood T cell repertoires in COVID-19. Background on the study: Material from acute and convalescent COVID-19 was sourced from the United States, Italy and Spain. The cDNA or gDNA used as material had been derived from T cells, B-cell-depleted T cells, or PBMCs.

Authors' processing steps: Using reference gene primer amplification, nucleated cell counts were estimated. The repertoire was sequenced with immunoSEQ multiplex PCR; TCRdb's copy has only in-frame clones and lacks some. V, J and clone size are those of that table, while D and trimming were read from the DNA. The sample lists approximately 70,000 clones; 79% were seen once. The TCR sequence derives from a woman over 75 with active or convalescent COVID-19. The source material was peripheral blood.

The CDR3 DNA is TGTGCCAGCAGGGATTCTCAGGGGAGGGATTCACCCCTCCACTTT. It yields the protein CASRDSQGRDSPLHF. The V call is TRBV3-1 (or the pseudogene TRBV3-2), the J call TRBJ1-6; the D gene is possibly TRBD1 (6 bases). Germline values: CDR1 LGHDT, CDR2 YNNKEL (reference sequence). The CDR3 extends over 15 amino acids. The V and J ends lost 6 bases and 8 bases respectively, with 17 bases between them.